These 28 T cell receptor beta chains originate from one sample sequenced in a study of blood T cell repertoires in COVID-19. The assay was immunoSEQ multiplex PCR, and TCRdb's table has in-frame clones only and misses some. Of around 100,000 clones in the sample, 82% are singletons; the top ten hold roughly 7.9%. The specimen was peripheral blood. Receptors originate from a man aged 70-80 years with acute or convalescent COVID-19.

As for this clone: The final CDR3 position lacks the conserved phenylalanine or tryptophan, pointing to a likely read error. The DNA is omitted, as the CDR3 cannot be located on it reliably, and the CDR3 follows TCRdb's listing. This sequence joins TRBV2 and TRBJ1-1; no check of the table's D call, TRBD1, against the DNA was made. The CDR3 adds up to 12 amino acids, both ends counted. Looked up from germline, CDR1 is SNHLY and CDR2 is FYNNEI. CDR3 sequence: CASSEVGRVFVI.

V is TRBV5-8 and J is TRBJ2-1; maybe TRBD1 (5 bases). This CDR3 comprises 13 residues. The ends were cut back, 2 bases at V and 14 bases at J, with 17 bases in the middle. From germline, CDR1 is SGHTS and CDR2 YDEGEE. DNA for the CDR3: TGTGCCAGCAGCTTACCGGGTCCAGGGATAGAGTTCTTC. This codes for CASSLPGPGIEFF.

This clone was observed a single time. This chain joins TRBV27 and TRBJ2-7; TRBD2 is a possible D gene (7 bases). Trimming pared 6 bases from V and 6 bases from J, leaving 21 bases between. The CDR3 is 15 amino acids. Germline V gives CDR1 MNHEY, CDR2 SMNVEV (reference sequence). The CDR3 here is CASSPTWAGAREQYF. In nucleotides, the CDR3 is TGTGCCAGCAGCCCAACGTGGGCGGGGGCTCGCGAGCAGTACTTC.

A few counts support this clone. V gene TRBV6-5 combines with J gene TRBJ2-7; 8 bases match TRBD1. CDR1 and CDR2 (germline): MNHEY, SVGAGI. CDR3 length: 13 amino acids. V shed 6 bases, J shed 6 bases, and the junction held 7 bases outside the gene matches. The CDR3 reads CASSWGTGSEQYF. The CDR3 region has the DNA TGTGCCAGCAGCTGGGGGACAGGCTCCGAGCAGTACTTC.

The rearrangement uses TRBV15 and TRBJ2-1, with 7 bases aligning to TRBD2. The germline CDR1 and CDR2 sequences are LNHNV and YYDKDF (reference sequence). The V segment lost 0 bases and the J segment 8 bases; nucleotides outside the gene matches: 10. This CDR3 spans 16 amino acids. The CDR3 region is CATSRDLREAGDEQFF. The CDR3 region has the DNA TGTGCCACCAGCAGAGATTTACGGGAGGCTGGCGATGAGCAGTTCTTC.

This chain uses TRBV29-1 with TRBJ1-5; D may be TRBD1 (6 bases). The CDR3 consists of 13 residues. In germline, CDR1 is SQVTM, CDR2 ANQGSEA. Between the trimmed V and J ends, which lost 4 bases and 2 bases, there was a span of 9 bases. The CDR3 sequence: CSVGSGGNQPQHF. The CDR3 bases are TGCAGCGTTGGATCAGGGGGCAATCAGCCCCAGCATTTT.

J is TRBJ1-1 and V is TRBV29-1; 9 nucleotides agree with TRBD1. V shed 4 bases, J shed 5 bases, and the junction held 5 bases outside the gene matches. The germline gives CDR1 SQVTM, CDR2 ANQGSEA. This CDR3 is built from 13 residues. The CDR3 spells CSVATGGETEAFF. The CDR3 coding sequence is TGCAGCGTTGCTACAGGGGGCGAGACTGAAGCTTTCTTT.

The chain has TRBV7-9 and TRBJ2-3; TRBD2 agrees at 12 bases. The V gene end was trimmed by 3 bases and the J gene end by 2 bases; junction bases not matched to a gene: 3. The germline V gene has CDR1 SEHNR and CDR2 FQNEAQ (reference sequence). This CDR3 has 16 amino acids. The CDR3 DNA is TGTGCCAGCAGCTTCCCTAGCGGGAGGGCCACAGATACGCAGTATTTT. It is translated as CASSFPSGRATDTQYF.

The chain joins TRBV19 to TRBJ1-5; D ambiguous. This CDR3 region has 13 residues. CDR1 is LNHDA and CDR2 is SQIVND in the germline V gene (reference sequence). The ends were cut back, 3 bases at V and 5 bases at J, with 8 bases in the middle. The CDR3 nucleotides read TGTGCCAGTAGTATGACACGAGATCAGCCCCAGCATTTT. Translated, it gives CASSMTRDQPQHF.

In this sample, this clone turned up once. This sequence joins TRBV6-5 and TRBJ1-6; perhaps TRBD1 as D (5 bases). CDR3 length: 13 amino acids. V was shortened by 6 bases and J by 5 bases, with 8 bases between the two germline ends. The germline CDR1 and CDR2 sequences are MNHEY and SVGAGI. CDR3 coding DNA: TGTGCCAGCAGCGGACAAAATAATTCACCCCTCCACTTT. Its translation is CASSGQNNSPLHF.

To note about this clone: One junction end disagrees with the germline gene, perhaps due to a read error. The CDR3 sequence is CASTLEWTGNYEQYF. The CDR3 DNA reads TGTGCCAGCACCTTAGAATGGACAGGGAACTACGAGCAGTACTTC. The gene calls are TRBV11-2 and TRBJ2-7; 8 bases are shared with TRBD1. The CDR3 has 15 amino acids. Germline-derived CDR1 and CDR2 are SGHAT and FQNNGV.

This rearrangement joins TRBV7-9 to TRBJ1-4; TRBD1 matches at 7 bases. The V gene end was trimmed by 5 bases and the J gene end by 4 bases; junction bases not matched to a gene: 7. The germline CDR1 and CDR2 sequences are SEHNR and FQNEAQ (reference sequence). The CDR3 covers 15 residues. The CDR3 coding sequence is TGTGCCAGCAGCGGAGGGACAGTTATTAATGAAAAACTGTTTTTT. It yields the protein CASSGGTVINEKLFF. The variable domain in full, with the rest retrieved from reference TRBV7-9 and TRBJ1-4, is DTGVSQNPRHKITKRGQNVTFRCDPISEHNRLYWYRQTLGQGPEFLTYFQNEAQLEKSRLLSDRFSAERPKGSFSTLEIQRTEQGDSAMYLCASSGGTVINEKLFFGSGTQLSVL.

CDR3 sequence (DNA): TGTGCCAGTAGACCCGGGACAGGGGGCAAGTATCGGAACACTGAAGCTTTCTTT. Translated: CASRPGTGGKYRNTEAFF. The chain has TRBV19 and TRBJ1-1; 12 bases line up with TRBD1. Germline trimming cut 6 bases from V and 1 base from J; bases unmatched to any gene: 12. CDR3 length: 18 residues. Germline lookup yields CDR1 LNHDA and CDR2 SQIVND (reference sequence). Together with reference TRBV19 and TRBJ1-1, the CDR3 gives the full variable domain: DGGITQSPKYLFRKEGQNVTLSCEQNLNHDAMYWYRQDPGQGLRLIYYSQIVNDFQKGDIAEGYSVSREKKESFPLTVTSAQKNPTAFYLCASRPGTGGKYRNTEAFFGQGTRLTVV.

The chain couples TRBV19 to TRBJ1-5, with TRBD1 matching 11 bases. The CDR3 spans 18 residues. Germline CDR1 LNHDA, CDR2 SQIVND (reference sequence). J gave up 2 bases and V 3 bases, and 9 bases lay outside the gene matches. CDR3 residues: CASSILSDRGLGNQPQHF. The CDR3 coding sequence is TGTGCCAGTAGTATCTTGTCGGACAGGGGGCTCGGCAATCAGCCCCAGCATTTT.

J is TRBJ2-7 and V is TRBV11-2; 15 nucleotides align to TRBD2. Germline trimming cut 5 bases from V and 9 bases from J; bases unmatched to any gene: 8. The CDR3 extends over 15 amino acids. Germline V gene lookup returns CDR1 SGHAT and CDR2 FQNNGV. As DNA, the CDR3 is TGTGCCAGCAGCGAGCGGACTAGCGGGAGGGTCGGGCAGTACTTC. It specifies CASSERTSGRVGQYF.

This sequence joins TRBV28 and TRBJ2-5; 9 bases fit TRBD1. The CDR3 length is 17 residues. With 4 bases clipped from V and 3 bases from J, the junction kept 12 bases outside the gene matches. Germline-derived CDR1 and CDR2 are MDHEN and SYDVKM. The CDR3 spells CASSWTGETVWEETQYF. The CDR3 nucleotides read TGTGCCAGCAGTTGGACAGGGGAGACTGTTTGGGAAGAGACCCAGTACTTC.

The V and J genes are TRBV6-2 or TRBV6-3 and TRBJ2-1, with TRBD2 matching 7 bases. The V gene's germline CDR1 is MNHEY and CDR2 SVGEGT. Trimming removed 2 bases from V and 3 bases from J; junction bases left unmatched: 4. The CDR3 sequence is 15 residues long. CDR3 loop: CASSYGLEVYNEQFF. The CDR3 region has the DNA TGTGCCAGCAGTTACGGACTAGAAGTCTACAATGAGCAGTTCTTC.

The V gene is TRBV5-1, the J gene TRBJ2-7; D is uncertain. Germline V gene data show CDR1 as SGHRS and CDR2 as YFSETQ. The CDR3 is 12 amino acids. Trimming cost V 4 bases and J 0 bases, with 5 bases left between them. The CDR3 is CASSGVSYEQYF. The CDR3 DNA reads TGCGCCAGCAGCGGAGTCTCCTACGAGCAGTACTTC.

The chain links TRBV6-1 to TRBJ2-3; 8 nucleotides line up with TRBD2. Looked up from germline, CDR1 is MNHNS and CDR2 is SASEGT. V lost 2 bases to trimming and J lost 1 base; unmatched junction nucleotides: 8. This CDR3 contains 17 residues. The CDR3 coding sequence is TGTGCCAGCAGTGAAAGTTACTCAGCGGGGGGCACAGATACGCAGTATTTT. Its translation is CASSESYSAGGTDTQYF.

This chain connects TRBV6-5 to TRBJ1-6; D ambiguous. Trimming removed 8 bases at V and 3 bases at J, with 8 bases between. Germline CDR1 reads MNHEY; CDR2 reads SVGAGI. The CDR3 covers 13 residues. The CDR3 bases are TGTGCCAGCGGGCCAATCTATAATTCACCCCTCCACTTT. Its protein product is CASGPIYNSPLHF.

This clone appeared a few times. This chain joins TRBV24-1 and TRBJ2-7; 8 positions match TRBD1. The ends lost 2 bases at V and 5 bases at J; junction bases unmatched: 7. CDR1 is KGHDR and CDR2 is SFDVKD in the germline V gene. The length of the CDR3 is 15 residues. CDR3 protein: CATSDSRGRMHEQYF. In DNA form, the CDR3 reads TGTGCCACCAGTGATTCCAGGGGGCGCATGCACGAGCAGTACTTC.

This rearrangement joins TRBV6-6 to TRBJ2-4, with a tentative D call TRBD1 (6 bases). The CDR3 length is 12 residues. Trimming removed 9 bases at V and 8 bases at J, with 14 bases between. CDR1 is MNHNY and CDR2 is SVGAGI in the germline V gene (reference sequence). DNA for the CDR3: TGTGCCAGTGCACCCAACAGGGACATTCAGTACTTC. Protein: CASAPNRDIQYF.

The J gene is TRBJ1-5, the V gene TRBV7-8; D uncertain. The germline CDR1 and CDR2 sequences are SGHVS and FQNEAQ. CDR3 length equals 12 residues. V was cut by 5 bases and J by 3 bases, with 5 bases left in between. The CDR3 loop is CASSQPNQPQHF. The CDR3 region has the DNA TGTGCCAGCAGCCAGCCCAATCAGCCCCAGCATTTT. The full variable domain, rest sourced from reference TRBV7-8 and TRBJ1-5, is GAGVSQSPRYKVAKRGQDVALRCDPISGHVSLFWYQQALGQGPEFLTYFQNEAQLDKSGLPSDRFFAERPEGSVSTLKIQRTQQEDSAVYLCASSQPNQPQHFGDGTRLSIL.

This clone occurred once. This chain connects TRBV10-2 to TRBJ1-3, with TRBD1 as a possible D gene (5 bases). Germline values: CDR1 WSHSY, CDR2 SAAADI. V was clipped by 4 bases and J by 1 base, with 14 bases between them. The CDR3 is 16 amino acids. Here the CDR3 reads CASSGGDLGSGNTIYF. DNA for the CDR3: TGCGCCAGCAGTGGGGGGGACCTCGGTTCTGGAAACACCATATATTTT.

The chain recombines TRBV25-1 with TRBJ1-1, with 7 bases lining up with TRBD1. The germline V gene has CDR1 MGHDK and CDR2 SYGVNS. This CDR3 comprises 14 residues. The ends lost 5 bases at V and 3 bases at J; junction bases unmatched: 6. For the CDR3, the DNA is TGTGCCAGCAGTTCACCGACAGGGTACACTGAAGCTTTCTTT. The encoded protein is CASSSPTGYTEAFF.

The chain joins TRBV5-1 to TRBJ1-5; D is undetermined. The CDR3 is made up of 14 amino acids. V lost 0 bases, J lost 5 bases, and 9 bases lay in between. CDR1 SGHRS and CDR2 YFSETQ come from the germline V gene. CDR3 coding DNA: TGCGCCAGCAGCTTGGACAGCCCGGATCAGCCCCAGCATTTT. It translates to CASSLDSPDQPQHF.

V usage is TRBV6-5 and J usage is TRBJ2-6; 9 nucleotides align to TRBD1. CDR3 length: 16 residues. Germline V gives CDR1 MNHEY, CDR2 SVGAGI. V was pared by 2 bases and J by 2 bases, with 1 base of the junction left unmatched. The CDR3 nucleotides are TGTGCCAGCAGTTACGGGACAGGGCCTGGGGCCAACGTCCTGACTTTC. Protein: CASSYGTGPGANVLTF.

The chain couples TRBV5-1 to TRBJ2-3; a weak D match, TRBD2 (6 bases). The CDR3 is 14 residues long. The ends were cut back, 4 bases at V and 2 bases at J, with 11 bases in the middle. The germline CDR1 and CDR2 sequences are SGHRS and YFSETQ. CDR3 amino acids: CASSGRTNTDTQYF. CDR3 nucleotide sequence: TGCGCCAGCAGCGGGAGGACTAACACAGATACGCAGTATTTT. The variable domain in full, with the rest retrieved from reference TRBV5-1 and TRBJ2-3, is KAGVTQTPRYLIKTRGQQVTLSCSPISGHRSVSWYQQTPGQGLQFLFEYFSETQRNKGNFPGRFSGRQFSNSRSEMNVSTLELGDSALYLCASSGRTNTDTQYFGPGTRLTVL.